This T cell receptor beta chain was captured by sequencing in a study of blood T cell repertoires in COVID-19. Libraries were prepared by immunoSEQ multiplex PCR; TCRdb keeps only in-frame clonotypes and omits some of them. The table shows approximately 240,000 clones, with 79% occurring only once. CDR1 and CDR2 (germline): SGDLS, YYNGEE. The CDR3 has 14 residues. V shed 4 bases and J shed 3 bases, with 8 bases lying between them. This receptor was taken from a woman aged 40 to 50 with active or convalescent COVID-19. Material: peripheral blood. J is TRBJ1-6 and V is TRBV9; D possibly corresponds to TRBD1 (5 bases). This chain's CDR3 is CASSQGLYNSPLHF. Written as DNA, the CDR3 is TGTGCCAGCAGCCAGGGACTCTATAATTCACCCCTCCACTTT.